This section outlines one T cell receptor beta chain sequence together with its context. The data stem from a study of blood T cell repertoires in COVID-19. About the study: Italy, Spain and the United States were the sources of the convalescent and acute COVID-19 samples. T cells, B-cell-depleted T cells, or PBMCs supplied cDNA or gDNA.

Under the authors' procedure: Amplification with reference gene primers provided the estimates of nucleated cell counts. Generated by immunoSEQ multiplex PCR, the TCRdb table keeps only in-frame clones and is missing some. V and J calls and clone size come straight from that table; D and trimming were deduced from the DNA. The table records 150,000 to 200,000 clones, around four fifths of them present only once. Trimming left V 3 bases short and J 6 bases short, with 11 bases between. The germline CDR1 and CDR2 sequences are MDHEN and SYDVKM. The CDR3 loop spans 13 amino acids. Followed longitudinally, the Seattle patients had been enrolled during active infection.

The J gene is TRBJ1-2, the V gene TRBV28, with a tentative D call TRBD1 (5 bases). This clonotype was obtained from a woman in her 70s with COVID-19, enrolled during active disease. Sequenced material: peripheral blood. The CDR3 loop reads CASSFLSGDGYTF. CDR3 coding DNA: TGTGCCAGCAGTTTCCTGTCGGGGGATGGCTACACCTTC.